This record concerns one TCR beta chain sequence. This sample stems from a study of cytomegalovirus exposure and HLA in healthy donors. Germline lookup yields CDR1 LGHNA and CDR2 YSLEER. Trimming cost V 1 base and J 3 bases; bases outside gene matches: 1. This CDR3 is built from 15 residues. The study ran its PCR with 60 Vbeta and 13 Jbeta primers. Generated by immunoSEQ multiplex PCR, the TCRdb table keeps only in-frame clones and is missing some. The repertoire includes approximately 100,000 clones, 77% of them detected once, and approximately 10% sits in the top ten. The source of this sequence is a man in his forties in good health and CMV-seropositive. Sequenced input: PBMCs. The chain is built from TRBV4-3 and TRBJ2-5; 11 bases map to TRBD1. CDR3 DNA: TGCGCCAGCAGCCAAGTGGGACAGGGGGAAGAGACCCAGTACTTC. Its protein product is CASSQVGQGEETQYF.